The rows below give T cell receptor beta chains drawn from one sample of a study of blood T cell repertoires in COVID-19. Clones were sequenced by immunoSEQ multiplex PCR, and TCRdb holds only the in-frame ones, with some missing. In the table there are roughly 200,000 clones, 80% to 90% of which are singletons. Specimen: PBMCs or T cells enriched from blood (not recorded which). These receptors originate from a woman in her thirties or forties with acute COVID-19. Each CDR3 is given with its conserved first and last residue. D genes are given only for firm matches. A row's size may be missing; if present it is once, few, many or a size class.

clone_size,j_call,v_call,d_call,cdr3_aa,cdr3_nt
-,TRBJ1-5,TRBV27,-,CASSSVNQPQHF,TGTGCCAGCAGTTCCGTCAATCAGCCCCAGCATTTT
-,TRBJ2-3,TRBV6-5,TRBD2,CASSYRGLAGEDTQYF,TGTGCCAGCAGTTACCGGGGACTAGCGGGAGAAGATACGCAGTATTTT
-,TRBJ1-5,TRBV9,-,CASSVDQGWEPQHF,TGTGCCAGCAGCGTAGATCAGGGCTGGGAGCCCCAGCATTTT
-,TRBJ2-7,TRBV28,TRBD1,CASSPTTGAHSYEQYF,TGTGCCAGCAGTCCGACGACAGGGGCCCATTCCTACGAGCAGTACTTC
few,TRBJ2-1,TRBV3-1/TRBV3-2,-,CASSLKGPGEQFF,TGTGCCAGCAGCCTTAAGGGGCCCGGAGAGCAGTTCTTC
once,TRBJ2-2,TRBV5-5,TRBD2,CASSLIGTSVNTGELFF,TGTGCCAGCAGCTTAATCGGGACTAGCGTTAACACCGGGGAGCTGTTTTTT
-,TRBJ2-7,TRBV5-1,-,CASSFPQAGTYEQYF,TGCGCCAGCAGCTTCCCCCAGGCGGGGACCTACGAGCAGTACTTC
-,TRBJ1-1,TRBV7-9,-,CASSQGGTEAFF,TGTGCCAGCTCCCAAGGCGGCACTGAAGCTTTCTTT
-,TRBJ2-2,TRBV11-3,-,CASTPTSTGELFF,TGTGCCAGCACCCCGACTAGCACCGGGGAGCTGTTTTTT
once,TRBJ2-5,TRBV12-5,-,CASALDSLAETQYF,TGTGCTAGTGCCTTGGACAGCCTTGCGGAGACCCAGTACTTC
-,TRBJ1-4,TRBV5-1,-,CASSSTPGTNEKLFF,TGCGCCAGCAGCTCTACCCCGGGGACTAATGAAAAACTGTTTTTT
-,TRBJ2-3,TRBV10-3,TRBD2,CAISDLTSGSGDTQYF,TGTGCCATCAGTGACCTGACTAGCGGGAGTGGAGATACGCAGTATTTT
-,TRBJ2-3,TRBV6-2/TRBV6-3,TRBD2,CASSPDSLAGNTQYF,TGTGCCAGCAGCCCGGACTCTCTAGCGGGAAATACGCAGTATTTT
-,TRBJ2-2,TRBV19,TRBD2,CASSPLAGTGELFF,TGTGCCAGTAGCCCGCTAGCGGGCACCGGGGAGCTGTTTTTT
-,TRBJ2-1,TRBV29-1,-,CSGITTGGYNEQFF,TGCAGCGGGATCACGACAGGTGGTTACAATGAGCAGTTCTTC
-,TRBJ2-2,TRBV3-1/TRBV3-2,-,CASRPRDIAAGELFF,TGTGCCAGCAGGCCCCGGGACATCGCGGCCGGGGAGCTGTTTTTT
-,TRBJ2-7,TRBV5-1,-,CASSLSWGDEQYF,TGCGCCAGCAGCTTGAGTTGGGGAGACGAGCAGTACTTC
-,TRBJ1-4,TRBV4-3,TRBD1,CASSQAGTVRGVINEKLFF,TGCGCCAGCAGCCAAGCAGGGACAGTGAGGGGGGTCATTAATGAAAAACTGTTTTTT
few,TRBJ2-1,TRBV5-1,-,CASSTIVSGLGSQFF,TGCGCCAGCAGCACTATCGTCAGCGGGCTAGGGTCCCAGTTCTTC
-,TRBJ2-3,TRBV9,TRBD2,CASSGHGLAGSDTQYF,TGTGCCAGCAGCGGACACGGACTAGCGGGGTCAGATACGCAGTATTTT
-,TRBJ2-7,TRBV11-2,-,CASSSNRVSLYEQYF,TGTGCCAGCAGCTCTAACAGGGTGTCCCTCTACGAGCAGTACTTC
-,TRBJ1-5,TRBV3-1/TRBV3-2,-,CASSQDGREGSNQPQHF,TGTGCCAGCAGCCAAGATGGCAGGGAAGGGAGCAATCAGCCCCAGCATTTT
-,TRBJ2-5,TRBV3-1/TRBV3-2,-,CASSQQTLEKTQYF,TGTGCCAGCAGCCAACAAACTCTAGAAAAGACCCAGTACTTC
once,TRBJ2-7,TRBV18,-,CASSAGLAAEQYF,TGTGCCAGCTCCGCGGGGCTGGCGGCCGAGCAGTACTTC
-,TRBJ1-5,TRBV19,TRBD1,CASSLDRGQPQHF,TGTGCCAGTAGTTTGGACAGGGGTCAGCCCCAGCATTTT
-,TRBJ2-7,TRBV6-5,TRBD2,CASSYSVAGGSYEQYF,TGTGCCAGCAGTTACTCCGTAGCGGGAGGCTCCTACGAGCAGTACTTC
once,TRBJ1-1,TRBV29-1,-,CSVGATEAFF,TGCAGCGTTGGAGCCACTGAAGCTTTCTTT
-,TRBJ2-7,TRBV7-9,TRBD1,CASSTPGTGVLYEQYF,TGTGCCAGCAGCACGCCCGGGACAGGGGTTCTCTACGAGCAGTACTTC
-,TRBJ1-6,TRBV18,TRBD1,CASAARDSNSPLHF,TGTGCCAGCGCGGCCCGGGACAGTAATTCACCCCTCCACTTT
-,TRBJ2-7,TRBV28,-,CASSSRVEQYF,TGTGCCAGCAGCTCCAGGGTCGAGCAGTACTTC
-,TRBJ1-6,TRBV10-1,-,CASSESSLQHENSPLHF,TGCGCCAGCAGTGAGTCTTCGTTACAACACGAAAATTCACCCCTCCACTTT
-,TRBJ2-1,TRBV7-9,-,CASSLVTGLSYNEQFF,TGTGCCAGCAGCTTAGTCACAGGGCTGTCCTACAATGAGCAGTTCTTC
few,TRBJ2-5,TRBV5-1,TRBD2,CASSFSSGSVGETQYF,TGCGCCAGCAGCTTTAGTAGCGGGAGCGTGGGGGAGACCCAGTACTTC
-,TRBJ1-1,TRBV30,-,CAWSLGAPRTEAFF,TGTGCCTGGAGTTTAGGGGCTCCGCGGACTGAAGCTTTCTTT
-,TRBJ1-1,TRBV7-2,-,CASSLGRGRGGSEAFF,TGTGCCAGCAGCTTAGGCCGCGGCAGGGGTGGCTCTGAAGCTTTCTTT
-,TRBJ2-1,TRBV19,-,CASSIGYGREQFF,TGTGCCAGTAGTATAGGTTACGGTCGTGAGCAGTTCTTC
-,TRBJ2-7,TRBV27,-,CASSLGFLSSYEQYF,TGTGCCAGCAGTCTCGGGTTCCTCAGCTCCTACGAGCAGTACTTC
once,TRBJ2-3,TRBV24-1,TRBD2,CATSDAGLAGQGGDTQYF,TGTGCCACCAGTGATGCGGGACTAGCGGGTCAGGGGGGAGATACGCAGTATTTT
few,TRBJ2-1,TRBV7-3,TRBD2,CASSSGLAGANEQFF,TGTGCCAGCAGCTCGGGACTAGCGGGAGCGAATGAGCAGTTCTTC
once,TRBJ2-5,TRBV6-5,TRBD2,CASSRTSGREETQYF,TGTGCCAGCAGCCGGACTAGCGGGAGGGAAGAGACCCAGTACTTC
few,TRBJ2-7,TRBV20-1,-,CSASPGYEQYF,TGCAGTGCTTCCCCGGGGTACGAGCAGTACTTC
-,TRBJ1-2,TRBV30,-,CAWSPPGGGYTF,TGTGCCTGGAGCCCCCCCGGCGGAGGCTACACCTTC
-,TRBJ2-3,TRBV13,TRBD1,CASSLRDRVLYF,TGTGCCAGCAGCTTAAGGGACAGGGTCTTGTATTTT
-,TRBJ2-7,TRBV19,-,CASTPTGGIYEQYF,TGTGCCAGTACTCCGACTGGGGGGATATACGAGCAGTACTTC
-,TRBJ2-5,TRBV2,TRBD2,CASRSPTSGSQETQYF,TGTGCCAGCAGATCGCCGACTAGCGGGAGCCAAGAGACCCAGTACTTC
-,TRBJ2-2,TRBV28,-,CASSFPGPAHTGELFF,TGTGCCAGCAGTTTTCCAGGTCCGGCCCACACCGGGGAGCTGTTTTTT
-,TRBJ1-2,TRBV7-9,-,CASSLVEKSTYGYTF,TGTGCCAGCAGCTTAGTGGAGAAAAGTACCTATGGCTACACCTTC
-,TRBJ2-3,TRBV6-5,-,CASRLGRSTDTQYF,TGTGCCAGCAGGTTAGGCAGGAGCACAGATACGCAGTATTTT
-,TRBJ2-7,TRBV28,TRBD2,CASSTGLAGDEYF,TGTGCCAGCAGCACGGGACTAGCGGGAGATGAGTACTTC
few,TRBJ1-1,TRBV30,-,CAGFRDKNTEAFF,TGTGCCGGGTTCCGGGACAAGAACACTGAAGCTTTCTTT
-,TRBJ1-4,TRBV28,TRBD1,CASSLAALTGNNEKLFF,TGTGCCAGCAGTTTAGCGGCCCTGACAGGGAATAATGAAAAACTGTTTTTT
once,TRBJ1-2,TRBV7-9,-,CASSAGQLYGYTF,TGTGCCAGCAGCGCTGGACAACTCTATGGCTACACCTTC
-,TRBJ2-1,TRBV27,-,CASKPFVSSYNEQFF,TGTGCCAGCAAGCCTTTCGTAAGCTCCTACAATGAGCAGTTCTTC